This TCR beta chain was sequenced in a study of blood T cell repertoires in COVID-19. The wider study: Collection of acute and convalescent COVID-19 samples took place in the United States, Italy and Spain. In each case, the material was cDNA or gDNA derived from T cells, B-cell-depleted T cells, or PBMCs.

The CDR3 sequence is 17 residues long. V was pared by 2 bases and J by 6 bases, with 13 bases of the junction left unmatched. Per germline, CDR1 SGHAT and CDR2 FQNNGV. Authors' processing steps: Amplification of reference gene primers was used by the study to estimate nucleated cell counts. Generated by immunoSEQ multiplex PCR, the TCRdb table keeps only in-frame clones and is missing some. Clonal size and the V and J genes are those of that table, whereas D and trimming came from the DNA. This repertoire shows 110,000 to 150,000 clones, 75% to 85% found once; its top ten account for just under 3%. The gene calls are TRBV11-2 and TRBJ1-1; 9 bases are a match to TRBD1. The sequencing sample was made of peripheral blood. This clonotype was sampled from a man aged 45-65 years with acute or convalescent COVID-19. CDR3 nucleotide sequence: TGTGCCAGCAGCTTATACCGGGACAGGGAATTTGGTCCTGAAGCTTTCTTT. Its translation: CASSLYRDREFGPEAFF.